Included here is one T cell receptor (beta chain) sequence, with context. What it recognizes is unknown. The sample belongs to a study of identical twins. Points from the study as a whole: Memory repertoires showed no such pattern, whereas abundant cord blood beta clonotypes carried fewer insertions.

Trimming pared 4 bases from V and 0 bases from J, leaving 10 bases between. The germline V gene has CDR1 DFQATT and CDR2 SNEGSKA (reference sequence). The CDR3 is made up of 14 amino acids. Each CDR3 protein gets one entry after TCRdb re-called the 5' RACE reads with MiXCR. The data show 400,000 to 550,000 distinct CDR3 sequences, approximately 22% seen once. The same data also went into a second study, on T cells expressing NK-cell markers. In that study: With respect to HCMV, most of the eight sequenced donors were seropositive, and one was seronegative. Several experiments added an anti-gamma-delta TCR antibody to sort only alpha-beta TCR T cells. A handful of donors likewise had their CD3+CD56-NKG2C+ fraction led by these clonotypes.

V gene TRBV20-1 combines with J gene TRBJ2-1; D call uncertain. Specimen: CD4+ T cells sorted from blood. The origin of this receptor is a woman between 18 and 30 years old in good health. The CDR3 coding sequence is TGCAGTGCTAATCCAGAGATCTCCTACAATGAGCAGTTCTTC. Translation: CSANPEISYNEQFF.